Shown below are 18 T cell receptor beta chains from a single sample sequenced in a study of siplizumab effects on memory and regulatory T cells. Sequencing used immunoSEQ multiplex PCR; TCRdb keeps in-frame clones, though not all of them. Of about 100,000 clones listed, more than 90% are singletons. The sequenced material came from CD4+ T cells sorted from blood. All receptors derive from a human donor in good health.

This clone has a single count. DNA of the CDR3: TGTGCCAGCAGCTTAGGCCCAACGGGGGGCCAAGAGACCCAGTACTTC. Translating gives CASSLGPTGGQETQYF. This sequence joins TRBV7-3 and TRBJ2-5; 7 bases are a match to TRBD2. Germline-derived CDR1 and CDR2 are SGHTA and FQGTGA. CDR3 length: 16 amino acids. Trimming at V came to 2 bases and at J to 1 base, leaving 7 bases not matched to a gene.

The chain uses TRBV5-1 and TRBJ2-1, with 9 bases matching TRBD2. This CDR3 region has 15 residues. Germline V lookup: CDR1 SGHRS, CDR2 YFSETQ. V shed 1 base, J shed 6 bases, and the junction held 5 bases outside the gene matches. DNA for the CDR3: TGCGCCAGCAGCTTGTCTAGCGGGGCCCCCAATGAGCAGTTCTTC. Translating it yields CASSLSSGAPNEQFF. Variable domain in full (rest from reference TRBV5-1 and TRBJ2-1): KAGVTQTPRYLIKTRGQQVTLSCSPISGHRSVSWYQQTPGQGLQFLFEYFSETQRNKGNFPGRFSGRQFSNSRSEMNVSTLELGDSALYLCASSLSSGAPNEQFFGPGTRLTVL.

The chain employs TRBV27 and TRBJ2-1; D not resolved. Germline CDR1 and CDR2: MNHEY and SMNVEV (reference sequence). This CDR3 is 14 amino acids long. V shed 7 bases and J shed 7 bases, with 17 bases lying between them. This CDR3 is CASIPPGSRNEQFF. The DNA of the CDR3 is TGTGCCAGCATCCCCCCCGGATCTCGGAATGAGCAGTTCTTC.

The chain combines TRBV6-1 with TRBJ1-4, with D uncertain. With 6 bases removed from V and 7 bases from J, the gap between germline ends came to 12 bases. CDR3 size: 13 residues. Germline V gene lookup returns CDR1 MNHNS and CDR2 SASEGT. The CDR3, as DNA: TGTGCCAGCAGGGGCACCTTTAGTGAAAAACTGTTTTTT. It yields the protein CASRGTFSEKLFF.

This clone was recorded only once. This chain joins TRBV7-2 and TRBJ2-3; D may correspond to TRBD1 or TRBD2 (6 bases each). CDR1 is SGHTA and CDR2 is FQGNSA in the germline V gene. Trimming cost V 5 bases and J 8 bases, with 20 bases left between them. This CDR3 is 15 amino acids long. CDR3 loop: CASSERQAGPSTQYF. Written as DNA, the CDR3 is TGTGCCAGCAGCGAGAGACAGGCGGGGCCGAGTACGCAGTATTTT.

This sequence joins TRBV19 and TRBJ2-7, with D unresolved. CDR3 length: 13 amino acids. The germline CDR1 and CDR2 sequences are LNHDA and SQIVND (reference sequence). The germline V and J ends were trimmed by 0 bases and 4 bases, with 7 bases remaining between them. The CDR3 spells CASSIDLRYEQYF. The DNA of the CDR3 is TGTGCCAGTAGTATAGATCTCCGGTACGAGCAGTACTTC.

The chain couples TRBV5-1 to TRBJ1-3; 8 bases are shared with TRBD1. This CDR3 is built from 15 residues. Germline CDR1 is SGHRS and CDR2 is YFSETQ. V lost 3 bases to trimming and J lost 4 bases; unmatched junction nucleotides: 6. The CDR3 reads CASSSQGALGNTIYF. The CDR3 DNA is TGCGCCAGCAGCTCCCAGGGGGCGCTGGGAAACACCATATATTTT.

In this sample, this clone turned up once. The V gene is TRBV19, the J gene TRBJ2-7; a weak D match, TRBD1 (5 bases). CDR3 size: 13 residues. Germline V gene sequence: CDR1 LNHDA, CDR2 SQIVND (reference sequence). With 1 base removed from V and 3 bases from J, the gap between germline ends came to 7 bases. The CDR3 reads CASSIGQGYEQYF. The CDR3, as DNA: TGTGCCAGTAGTATAGGCCAGGGCTACGAGCAGTACTTC.

This chain joins TRBV19 and TRBJ2-1; TRBD2 matches at 10 bases. The CDR3 sequence is 15 residues long. The germline V gene has CDR1 LNHDA and CDR2 SQIVND (reference sequence). V was pared by 7 bases and J by 7 bases, with 10 bases of the junction left unmatched. As DNA, the CDR3 is TGTGCCAGTAAAGCAGGACTAGCGGCGAGGAATGAGCAGTTCTTC. Its protein is CASKAGLAARNEQFF.

The gene calls are TRBV29-1 and TRBJ1-1, with D hard to call. The CDR3 loop spans 11 amino acids. Trimming left V 7 bases short and J 0 bases short, with 6 bases between. The V gene's germline CDR1 is SQVTM and CDR2 ANQGSEA. This CDR3 is CSAKLNTEAFF. CDR3 in DNA: TGCAGCGCGAAGTTGAACACTGAAGCTTTCTTT.

The chain employs TRBV18 and TRBJ2-2; TRBD2 might be the D (5 bases). Germline V gene data show CDR1 as KGHSH and CDR2 as LQKENI. The CDR3 extends over 16 amino acids. The V and J ends lost 2 bases and 2 bases respectively, with 12 bases between them. Here the CDR3 reads CASSPGGRSNTGELFF. The CDR3 DNA reads as TGTGCCAGCTCACCAGGAGGCAGATCAAACACCGGGGAGCTGTTTTTT.

The chain uses TRBV5-4 and TRBJ2-5, with D uncertain. Germline CDR1 and CDR2: SGHNT and YYREEE (reference sequence). The V and J ends lost 1 base and 5 bases respectively, with 18 bases between them. This CDR3 contains 16 residues. The CDR3 loop reads CASSLIGQRGRETQYF. For the CDR3, the DNA is TGTGCCAGCAGCTTGATTGGGCAGCGAGGAAGGGAGACCCAGTACTTC.

The J gene is TRBJ2-5, the V gene TRBV11-2; D remains ambiguous. The CDR3 covers 13 residues. Germline V gene lookup returns CDR1 SGHAT and CDR2 FQNNGV. Trimming removed 5 bases from V and 1 base from J, with 8 bases in between. The CDR3, as DNA: TGTGCCAGCAGCCACCCCCCCCAAGAGACCCAGTACTTC. Encoded protein: CASSHPPQETQYF.

The chain uses TRBV7-9 and TRBJ2-7; D is ambiguous. There are 14 residues in the CDR3. Germline V CDR1 and CDR2: SEHNR, FQNEAQ (reference sequence). The V and J ends lost 0 bases and 3 bases respectively, with 9 bases between them. The CDR3 sequence: CASSLAGFNYEQYF. The CDR3 nucleotides read TGTGCCAGCAGCTTAGCAGGGTTTAACTACGAGCAGTACTTC.

The chain uses TRBV2 and TRBJ2-2; D is unclear. V was pared by 4 bases and J by 0 bases, with 9 bases between. The CDR3 runs to 15 residues. Germline lookup yields CDR1 SNHLY and CDR2 FYNNEI. CDR3 bases: TGTGCCAGCAGTGGACATTACGCGAACACCGGGGAGCTGTTTTTT. Its translation is CASSGHYANTGELFF.

The CDR3 region is CASSNWGAPADTQYF. CDR3 DNA: TGTGCCAGCAGTAATTGGGGGGCCCCTGCAGATACGCAGTATTTT. The chain has TRBV27 and TRBJ2-3; D may be TRBD1 or TRBD2 (6 bases each). Between the trimmed V and J ends, which lost 5 bases and 4 bases, there was a span of 16 bases. The CDR3 sequence is 15 residues long. Germline lookup yields CDR1 MNHEY and CDR2 SMNVEV (reference sequence).

The chain has TRBV4-1 and TRBJ2-7, with D possibly being TRBD1 or TRBD2 (5 bases each). This CDR3 has 14 amino acids. Trimming removed 5 bases from V and 3 bases from J, with 14 bases in between. CDR1 is MGHRA and CDR2 is YSYEKL in the germline V gene. The CDR3 nucleotides read TGCGCCAGCAGCTCCCCGGGACGGGTCTACGAGCAGTACTTC. This encodes CASSSPGRVYEQYF.

The sample holds a few counts of this clone. The chain carries TRBV9 and TRBJ1-1; D unresolved. Germline lookup yields CDR1 SGDLS and CDR2 YYNGEE. V dropped 4 bases and J dropped 1 base, with 8 bases sitting between them. This CDR3 region has 13 residues. CDR3 loop: CASSPVWNTEAFF. In DNA form, the CDR3 reads TGTGCCAGCAGCCCGGTATGGAACACTGAAGCTTTCTTT.